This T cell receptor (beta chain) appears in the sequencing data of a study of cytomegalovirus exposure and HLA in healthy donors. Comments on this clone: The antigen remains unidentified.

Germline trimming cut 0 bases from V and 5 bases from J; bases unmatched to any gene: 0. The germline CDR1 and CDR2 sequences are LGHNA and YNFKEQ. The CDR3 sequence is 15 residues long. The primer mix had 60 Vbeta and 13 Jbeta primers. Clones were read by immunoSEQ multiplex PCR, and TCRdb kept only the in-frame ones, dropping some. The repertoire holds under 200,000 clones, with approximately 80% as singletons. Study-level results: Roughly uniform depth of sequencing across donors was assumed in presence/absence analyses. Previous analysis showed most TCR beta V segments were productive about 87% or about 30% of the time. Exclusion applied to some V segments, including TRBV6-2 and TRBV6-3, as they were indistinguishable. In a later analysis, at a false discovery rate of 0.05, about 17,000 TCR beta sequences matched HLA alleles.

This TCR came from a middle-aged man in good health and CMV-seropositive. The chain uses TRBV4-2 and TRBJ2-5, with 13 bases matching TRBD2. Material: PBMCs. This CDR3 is CASSQETSGRETQYF. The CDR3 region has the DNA TGTGCCAGCAGCCAAGAGACTAGCGGGAGGGAGACCCAGTACTTC.